These 28 T cell receptor beta chains share one sample of origin, sequenced in a study of T cell repertoires in cytomegalovirus infection. These receptors are not linked to any known antigen. From the reads, TCRdb called clonotypes with MiXCR, one entry per CDR3 protein. This table holds about 69,000 distinct CDR3 sequences, about 26% found once. Sample: CD8+ T cells from cultured PBMCs, taken from culture after CMV antigen stimulation. The receptors were gathered from a human donor in good health (CMV status not recorded). Some clones in this sample may be carry-over from other donors' samples.

Ten or more counts support this clonotype. V usage is TRBV7-2 and J usage is TRBJ2-2, with D possibly TRBD2 on 7 matching bases. Germline V gene data show CDR1 as SGHTA and CDR2 as FQGNSA. The germline V and J ends were trimmed by 5 bases and 5 bases, with 15 bases remaining between them. The CDR3 is made up of 15 amino acids. The CDR3 coding sequence is TGTGCCAGCAGCCCTGGGGGGGGGGCTACCGGGGAGCTGTTTTTT. Its protein is CASSPGGGATGELFF. Using reference TRBV7-2 and TRBJ2-2 for the parts outside the CDR3, the full variable domain is GAGVSQSPSNKVTEKGKDVELRCDPISGHTALYWYRQSLGQGLEFLIYFQGNSAPDKSGLPSDRFSAERTGGSVSTLTIQRTQQEDSAVYLCASSPGGGATGELFFGEGSRLTVL.

This clonotype was detected ten times or more. V and J are TRBV7-6 and TRBJ1-1, with a possible D match to TRBD1 (5 bases). Trimming removed 5 bases from V and 4 bases from J, with 14 bases in between. The CDR3 consists of 14 residues. Germline assignment: CDR1 SGHVS and CDR2 FNYEAQ. Written as DNA, the CDR3 is TGTGCCAGCAGCACAGGAACGGGGAGCACTGAAGCTTTCTTT. Translation gives CASSTGTGSTEAFF.

This clonotype was observed a handful of times. This chain connects TRBV27 to TRBJ2-3; the match to TRBD1 covers 7 bases. Trimming removed 0 bases from V and 3 bases from J; junction bases left unmatched: 9. Looked up from germline, CDR1 is MNHEY and CDR2 is SMNVEV (reference sequence). CDR3 size: 17 residues. CDR3 sequence (DNA): TGTGCCAGCAGTTTATCTCGGGGTGACAGGGAGACAGATACGCAGTATTTT. This sequence encodes CASSLSRGDRETDTQYF.

The sample holds a few counts of this clonotype. The gene calls are TRBV7-9 and TRBJ2-7; D is undetermined. The V end was cut by 2 bases, the J end by 6 bases, with 20 bases between. This CDR3 is 16 amino acids long. The germline V gene has CDR1 SEHNR and CDR2 FQNEAQ (reference sequence). CDR3 nucleotides: TGTGCCAGCAGCTTATCGGGCATTGGAGCTCCTTCCGAGCAGTACTTC. Translated: CASSLSGIGAPSEQYF.

This clonotype has only a few counts. The gene calls are TRBV7-9 and TRBJ2-2; D perhaps matches TRBD1 (5 bases). Germline V gene sequence: CDR1 SEHNR, CDR2 FQNEAQ (reference sequence). The CDR3 is 17 amino acids. Trimming pared 1 base from V and 3 bases from J, leaving 15 bases between. CDR3 bases: TGTGCCAGCAGCTTAGTTGTCGGAAGGGGCGACACCGGGGAGCTGTTTTTT. Protein sequence: CASSLVVGRGDTGELFF. Using reference TRBV7-9 and TRBJ2-2 for the parts outside the CDR3, the full variable domain is DTGVSQNPRHKITKRGQNVTFRCDPISEHNRLYWYRQTLGQGPEFLTYFQNEAQLEKSRLLSDRFSAERPKGSFSTLEIQRTEQGDSAMYLCASSLVVGRGDTGELFFGEGSRLTVL.

The rearrangement joins TRBV5-1 to TRBJ2-5, with 8 bases aligning to TRBD1. V shed 2 bases and J 4 bases; nucleotides not matched to a gene: 7. The germline gives CDR1 SGHRS, CDR2 YFSETQ. CDR3 size: 15 residues. CDR3 coding DNA: TGCGCCAGCAGCTTAGACAGGGGAAGGCCAGAGACCCAGTACTTC. It codes for CASSLDRGRPETQYF.

The genes are TRBV6-1 and TRBJ1-2; D is possibly TRBD1 (6 bases). With 5 bases removed from V and 9 bases from J, the gap between germline ends came to 22 bases. Germline V gene sequence: CDR1 MNHNS, CDR2 SASEGT. This CDR3 is built from 15 residues. The CDR3 bases are TGTGCCAGCAGTCCCCGGGGGGGGGCGAAGGATAGCTACACCTTC. Translating gives CASSPRGGAKDSYTF.

The table lists this clonotype with many counts. The chain carries TRBV7-2 and TRBJ2-3; tentatively, D is TRBD2 (5 bases). V lost 1 base and J 5 bases, leaving 10 bases between the germline ends. This CDR3 has 14 amino acids. Germline V gene sequence: CDR1 SGHTA, CDR2 FQGNSA. The CDR3 loop reads CASSLESGGDTQYF. CDR3 in DNA: TGTGCCAGCAGCTTAGAATCAGGAGGAGATACGCAGTATTTT.

The CDR3 nucleotides are TGTGCCAGCAGTTACTCAGGCGGGGATCCCTACGAGCAGTACTTC. Translation: CASSYSGGDPYEQYF. The chain recombines TRBV6-6 with TRBJ2-7; a weak D match, TRBD2 (6 bases). Germline V gene sequence: CDR1 MNHNY, CDR2 SVGAGI (reference sequence). The CDR3 has 15 residues. Trimming removed 0 bases from V and 2 bases from J, with 11 bases in between.

V is TRBV20-1 and J is TRBJ2-7; the match to TRBD1 covers 9 bases. Germline CDR1 is DFQATT and CDR2 is SNEGSKA (reference sequence). CDR3 size: 14 residues. V was clipped by 4 bases and J by 3 bases; unmatched bases: 7. CDR3 protein: CSAKLTGGLYEQYF. CDR3 coding DNA: TGCAGTGCTAAATTGACAGGGGGTCTCTACGAGCAGTACTTC.

J is TRBJ2-7 and V is TRBV19, with D possibly TRBD1 on 6 matching bases. Germline V lookup: CDR1 LNHDA, CDR2 SQIVND (reference sequence). V lost 5 bases and J 2 bases, leaving 10 bases between the germline ends. The CDR3 covers 13 residues. This chain's CDR3 is CASSSQGTYEQYF. CDR3 nucleotide sequence: TGTGCCAGTAGTTCCCAGGGGACCTACGAGCAGTACTTC.

This clonotype was seen a handful of times. The J gene is TRBJ1-5, the V gene TRBV12-3 or TRBV12-4; 7 bases align to TRBD1. V shed 5 bases and J 6 bases; nucleotides not matched to a gene: 7. The CDR3 covers 14 residues. The CDR3: CASSERQGSQPQHF. CDR3 coding DNA: TGTGCCAGCAGTGAGAGACAGGGAAGTCAGCCCCAGCATTTT.

This chain connects TRBV6-8 to TRBJ2-7; TRBD2 matches 12 bases. Germline V gene sequence: CDR1 MNHGY, CDR2 SAAAGT. CDR3 length: 16 residues. V was clipped by 4 bases and J by 6 bases; unmatched bases: 10. The CDR3 region is CASSSRTSGTSGEQYF. Here the CDR3 DNA reads TGTGCCAGCAGTTCACGGACTAGCGGGACTTCCGGCGAGCAGTACTTC.

Comment on this clonotype: This may be a read error: a much more frequent sequence differs by one nucleotide. The rearrangement links TRBV7-2 to TRBJ1-2; perhaps TRBD1 as D (6 bases). The germline gives CDR1 SGHTA, CDR2 FQGNSA. V was cut by 4 bases and J by 6 bases, with 15 bases left in between. The CDR3 sequence is 14 residues long. The CDR3 sequence: CASSWGGDMDGYTF. CDR3 DNA: TGTGCCAGCAGCTGGGGGGGGGACATGGATGGCTACACCTTC.

This sequence joins TRBV7-6 and TRBJ1-1; D is unresolved. V was pared by 6 bases and J by 2 bases, with 13 bases between. CDR1 and CDR2 (germline): SGHVS, FNYEAQ. The CDR3 length is 14 residues. This CDR3 is CASSKVTINTEAFF. The CDR3 coding sequence is TGTGCCAGCAGTAAAGTGACAATAAACACTGAAGCTTTCTTT.

This chain links TRBV6-1 with TRBJ2-5, with 8 bases fitting TRBD2. J was trimmed by 3 bases and V by 8 bases; bases with no gene match: 5. The CDR3 totals 13 residues. Germline CDR1 and CDR2: MNHNS and SASEGT. CDR3 DNA: TGTGCCAGCGGGCGAGCGGGAGAAGAGACCCAGTACTTC. Protein product: CASGRAGEETQYF.

The rearrangement links TRBV6-6 to TRBJ2-7; maybe TRBD1 (6 bases). The length of the CDR3 is 16 residues. Germline CDR1 is MNHNY and CDR2 is SVGAGI (reference sequence). The V gene lost 0 bases and the J gene lost 2 bases, with 14 bases spanning the gap. Here the CDR3 DNA reads TGTGCCAGCAGTTACTCCGCGATGGACAGCACCTACGAGCAGTACTTC. Protein product: CASSYSAMDSTYEQYF.

The genes are TRBV14 and TRBJ2-7, with 7 bases lining up with TRBD1. CDR1 and CDR2 from the germline V gene are SGHDN and FVKESK. The CDR3 spans 14 residues. Unmatched junction bases numbered 2, after V lost 3 bases and J lost 0 bases. Written as DNA, the CDR3 is TGTGCCAGCAGCCAGACAGGGATCTCCTACGAGCAGTACTTC. This sequence encodes CASSQTGISYEQYF.

The J gene is TRBJ1-1, the V gene TRBV4-1; 11 nucleotides agree with TRBD1. The CDR3 totals 16 residues. Germline CDR1 MGHRA, CDR2 YSYEKL. The V and J ends lost 0 bases and 4 bases, in that order; junction bases with no gene match: 4. The CDR3 loop reads CASSQEPGQGGTEAFF. The DNA of the CDR3 is TGCGCCAGCAGCCAAGAACCGGGACAGGGGGGCACTGAAGCTTTCTTT.

This clonotype came up a few times. V usage is TRBV12-3 or TRBV12-4 and J usage is TRBJ2-7; possibly TRBD1 or TRBD2 for D (5 bases each). This CDR3 comprises 12 residues. V was clipped by 5 bases and J by 7 bases, with 12 bases between them. The CDR3 nucleotides are TGTGCCAGCAGTCTAGGGTGGGGGGAGCAGTACTTC. Translation: CASSLGWGEQYF.

To note about this clonotype: Relative to the germline gene, one junction end is altered; a read error may explain this. This chain connects TRBV9 to TRBJ2-2; 9 bases are shared with TRBD2. The CDR3 has 14 amino acids. Germline V gene sequence: CDR1 SGDLS, CDR2 YYNGEE. CDR3 sequence: CASSGGRRAGELFF. The CDR3 nucleotides read TGTGCCAGTAGCGGGGGCCGTCGAGCCGGGGAGCTGTTTTTT. Supplemented by reference TRBV9 and TRBJ2-2, the full variable domain reads DSGVTQTPKHLITATGQRVTLRCSPRSGDLSVYWYQQSLDQGLQFLIQYYNGEERAKGNILERFSAQQFPDLHSELNLSSLELGDSALYFCASSGGRRAGELFFGEGSRLTVL.

By its share, this clonotype is medium-sized. The chain uses TRBV7-6 and TRBJ2-5, with TRBD1 as a possible D gene (7 bases). CDR1 SGHVS and CDR2 FNYEAQ come from the germline V gene. The CDR3 is 17 amino acids. The ends were cut back, 5 bases at V and 2 bases at J, with 21 bases in the middle. CDR3 amino acids: CASSKDREVGGQETQYF. The CDR3 DNA reads TGTGCCAGCAGCAAAGACAGGGAGGTTGGTGGGCAAGAGACCCAGTACTTC.

The CDR3 nucleotides read TGCGCCAGCAGCCAAGGACTAGCGGACGAGCAGTACTTC. It translates to CASSQGLADEQYF. The V gene is TRBV4-1, the J gene TRBJ2-7; 9 bases match TRBD2. The CDR3 runs 13 residues. The junction had 0 bases not matched to a gene; V was cut back by 1 base and J by 5 bases. Germline CDR1 reads MGHRA; CDR2 reads YSYEKL.

V is TRBV7-9 and J is TRBJ1-5; 9 nucleotides agree with TRBD1. CDR1 SEHNR and CDR2 FQNEAQ come from the germline V gene (reference sequence). The length of the CDR3 is 15 residues. With V trimmed by 4 bases and J by 7 bases, 8 bases remained unmatched. CDR3 residues: CASSSSGTGSQPQHF. DNA for the CDR3: TGTGCCAGCAGCTCCTCCGGGACAGGGAGCCAGCCCCAGCATTTT. Filled out from reference TRBV7-9 and TRBJ1-5, the complete variable domain reads DTGVSQNPRHKITKRGQNVTFRCDPISEHNRLYWYRQTLGQGPEFLTYFQNEAQLEKSRLLSDRFSAERPKGSFSTLEIQRTEQGDSAMYLCASSSSGTGSQPQHFGDGTRLSIL.

J is TRBJ1-2 and V is TRBV5-6; possibly TRBD1 for D (5 bases). V was clipped by 0 bases and J by 2 bases, with 8 bases between them. This CDR3 spans 14 amino acids. Germline-derived CDR1 and CDR2 are SGHDT and YYEEEE. The CDR3 here is CASSLVGGNYGYTF. CDR3 nucleotide sequence: TGTGCCAGCAGCTTGGTCGGGGGGAACTATGGCTACACCTTC.

DNA for the CDR3: TGTGCCAGCAGCGTAGATGGCGGGGACTACAATGAGCAGTTCTTC. Translation gives CASSVDGGDYNEQFF. The chain is built from TRBV9 and TRBJ2-1, with D possibly being TRBD2 (6 bases). V was cut by 0 bases and J by 3 bases, with 10 bases left in between. Looked up from germline, CDR1 is SGDLS and CDR2 is YYNGEE. The CDR3 loop spans 15 amino acids.

This clonotype was found a few times. V is TRBV19 and J is TRBJ2-2, with 7 bases identical to TRBD2. CDR1 is LNHDA and CDR2 is SQIVND in the germline V gene (reference sequence). This CDR3 region has 18 residues. The J segment lost 4 bases and the V segment lost 6 bases, leaving 17 bases of the junction unmatched. Here the CDR3 reads CASSNPQGRLAVTGELFF. The CDR3 DNA is TGTGCCAGTAGCAATCCCCAAGGAAGACTAGCAGTCACCGGGGAGCTGTTTTTT. The full variable domain, with the rest looked up from reference TRBV19 and TRBJ2-2, is DGGITQSPKYLFRKEGQNVTLSCEQNLNHDAMYWYRQDPGQGLRLIYYSQIVNDFQKGDIAEGYSVSREKKESFPLTVTSAQKNPTAFYLCASSNPQGRLAVTGELFFGEGSRLTVL.

There are a few counts of this clonotype. The rearrangement joins TRBV20-1 to TRBJ2-2; maybe TRBD2 (6 bases). The germline gives CDR1 DFQATT, CDR2 SNEGSKA (reference sequence). Trimming shortened V by 6 bases and J by 2 bases, and 16 bases separated the two germline ends. The CDR3 totals 15 residues. CDR3 coding DNA: TGCAGTGCCCTTAGCGGCGGGACTAACACCGGGGAGCTGTTTTTT. Translation gives CSALSGGTNTGELFF.